The source of this T cell receptor beta chain is a study of somatic mutations in cytotoxic T cells in rheumatoid arthritis. General study points: Patients with rheumatoid arthritis did not differ significantly from age-matched healthy controls in CD8+ T-cell clonality. Exceedance of 20% of CD8+ cells by the largest CD8+ clone occurred in 8 of 65 patients. CD8+ clonality increased with age in rheumatoid arthritis patients but not in healthy controls.

Only in-frame clones appear in the TCRdb table, and some are missing; sequencing was by immunoSEQ multiplex PCR. The sample lists more than 9,500 clones, roughly 80% occurring once. V was cut by 0 bases and J by 7 bases, with 7 bases left in between. The CDR3 is 13 amino acids. CDR1 and CDR2 from the germline V gene are SGHRS and YFSETQ. Comments on this clone: Its antigen is not known.

The sequence derives from a woman aged 55-70 years in good health. V gene TRBV5-1 combines with J gene TRBJ2-2; maybe TRBD1 (5 bases). Material for sequencing was CD8+ T cells sorted from blood. CDR3 loop: CASSLVRGGELFF. The CDR3 DNA is TGCGCCAGCAGCTTGGTTAGGGGCGGGGAGCTGTTTTTT.